The entry that follows covers one T cell receptor (beta chain) sequence. Method: immunoSEQ multiplex PCR; TCRdb's copy keeps in-frame clones and lacks some. Seen here are some 260,000 clones, roughly 87% observed once, and the top ten hold around 11%. The sample comes from a study of cytomegalovirus exposure and HLA in healthy donors. This sequence was found in a man between 18 and 35 years old in good health and CMV-seropositive. Input material: PBMCs.

The CDR3 nucleotides are TGTGCCAGCAGCTTATCTAGGGGGGACAATGAGCAGTTCTTC. This gives the protein CASSLSRGDNEQFF. The chain joins TRBV7-2 to TRBJ2-1; TRBD1 or TRBD2 may be the D gene (6 bases each). Germline loops: CDR1 SGHTA, CDR2 FQGNSA. With 2 bases removed from V and 5 bases from J, the gap between germline ends came to 10 bases. The CDR3 sequence is 14 residues long. Based on the CDR3 plus reference TRBV7-2 and TRBJ2-1, the full variable domain is GAGVSQSPSNKVTEKGKDVELRCDPISGHTALYWYRQSLGQGLEFLIYFQGNSAPDKSGLPSDRFSAERTGGSVSTLTIQRTQQEDSAVYLCASSLSRGDNEQFFGPGTRLTVL.